This T cell receptor beta chain was captured by sequencing in a study of beta chain features in type 1 diabetes. Study-level information: The patients were much like the healthy donors in age, gender and cell yields. Study-wide results and caveats: Shorter TCRB CDR3s, moderately but significantly so, were found in Type 1 diabetes patients in all four CD4+ subsets. Within patients, naive, central memory and Treg TCRB repertoires seemed more similar than within healthy donors.

Points on this clone: Its antigen is not identified.

The isolated RNA, all of it, was reverse transcribed, so expressed TCRB transcripts were what got sequenced. Produced via immunoSEQ multiplex PCR; TCRdb's table is partial and in-frame only. The sample shows around 250,000 clones, over 65% of them seen only once. CDR3 length: 16 residues. CDR1 LGHNA and CDR2 YNFKEQ come from the germline V gene. Trimming stripped 4 bases from V and 1 base from J, with 13 bases between. The clonotype comes from a young man in good health. The sample comprised naive CD4+ T cells from blood. The V gene is TRBV4-2, the J gene TRBJ2-2; TRBD1 or TRBD2 may be the D gene (5 bases each). CDR3 sequence reads: CASSPAGTENTGELFF. The DNA for the CDR3 is TGTGCCAGCAGCCCGGCCGGGACGGAGAACACCGGGGAGCTGTTTTTT.